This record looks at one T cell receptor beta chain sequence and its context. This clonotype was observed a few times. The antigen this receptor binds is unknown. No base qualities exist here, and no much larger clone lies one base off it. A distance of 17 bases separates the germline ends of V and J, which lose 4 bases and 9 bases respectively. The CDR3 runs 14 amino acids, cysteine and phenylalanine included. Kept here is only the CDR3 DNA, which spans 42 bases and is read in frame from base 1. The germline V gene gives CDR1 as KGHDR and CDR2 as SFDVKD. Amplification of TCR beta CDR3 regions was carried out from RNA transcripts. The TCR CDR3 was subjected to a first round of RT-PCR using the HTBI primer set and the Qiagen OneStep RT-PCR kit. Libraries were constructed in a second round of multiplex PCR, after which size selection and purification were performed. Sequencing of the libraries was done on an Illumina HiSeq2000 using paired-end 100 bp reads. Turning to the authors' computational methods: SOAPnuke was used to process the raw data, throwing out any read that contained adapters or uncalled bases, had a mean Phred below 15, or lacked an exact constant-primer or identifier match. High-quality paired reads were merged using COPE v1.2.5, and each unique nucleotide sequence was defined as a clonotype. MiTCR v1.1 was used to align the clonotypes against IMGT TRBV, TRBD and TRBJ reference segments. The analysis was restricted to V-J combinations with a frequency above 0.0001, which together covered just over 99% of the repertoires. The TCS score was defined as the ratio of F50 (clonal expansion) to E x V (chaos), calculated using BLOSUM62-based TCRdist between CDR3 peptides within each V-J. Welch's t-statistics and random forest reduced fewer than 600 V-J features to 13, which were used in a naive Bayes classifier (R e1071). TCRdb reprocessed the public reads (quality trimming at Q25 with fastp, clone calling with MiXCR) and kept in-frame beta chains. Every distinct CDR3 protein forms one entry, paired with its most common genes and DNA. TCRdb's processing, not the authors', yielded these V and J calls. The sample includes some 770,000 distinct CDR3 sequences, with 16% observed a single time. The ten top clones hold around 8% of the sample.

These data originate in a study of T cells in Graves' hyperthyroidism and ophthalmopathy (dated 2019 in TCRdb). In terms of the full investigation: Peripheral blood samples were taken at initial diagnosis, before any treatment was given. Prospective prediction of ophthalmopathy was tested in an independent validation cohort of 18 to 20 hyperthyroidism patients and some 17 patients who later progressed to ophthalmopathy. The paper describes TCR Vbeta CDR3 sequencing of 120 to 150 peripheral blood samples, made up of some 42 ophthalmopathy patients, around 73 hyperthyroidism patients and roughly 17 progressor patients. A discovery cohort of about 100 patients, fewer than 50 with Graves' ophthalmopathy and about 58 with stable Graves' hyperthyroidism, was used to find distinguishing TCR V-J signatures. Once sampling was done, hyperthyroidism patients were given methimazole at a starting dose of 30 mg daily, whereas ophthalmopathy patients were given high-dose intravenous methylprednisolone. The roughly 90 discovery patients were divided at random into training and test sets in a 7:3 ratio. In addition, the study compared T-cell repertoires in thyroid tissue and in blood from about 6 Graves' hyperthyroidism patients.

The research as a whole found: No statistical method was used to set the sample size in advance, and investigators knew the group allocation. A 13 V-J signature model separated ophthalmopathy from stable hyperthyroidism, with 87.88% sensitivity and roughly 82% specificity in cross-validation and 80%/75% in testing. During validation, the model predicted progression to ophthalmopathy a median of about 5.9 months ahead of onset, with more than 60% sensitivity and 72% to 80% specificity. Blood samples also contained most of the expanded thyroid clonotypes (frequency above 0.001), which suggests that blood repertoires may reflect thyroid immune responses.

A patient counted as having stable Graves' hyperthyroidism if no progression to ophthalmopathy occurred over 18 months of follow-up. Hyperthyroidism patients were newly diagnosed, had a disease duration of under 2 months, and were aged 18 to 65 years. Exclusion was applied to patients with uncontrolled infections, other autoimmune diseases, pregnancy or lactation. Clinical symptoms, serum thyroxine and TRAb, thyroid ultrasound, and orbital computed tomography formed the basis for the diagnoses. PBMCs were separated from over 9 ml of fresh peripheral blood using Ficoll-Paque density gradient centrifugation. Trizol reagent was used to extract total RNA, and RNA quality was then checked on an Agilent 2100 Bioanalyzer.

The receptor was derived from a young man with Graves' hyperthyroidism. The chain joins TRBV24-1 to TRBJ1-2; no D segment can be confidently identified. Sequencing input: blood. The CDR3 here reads CATSDSTNRRSYTF. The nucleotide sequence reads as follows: TGTGCCACCAGTGACTCTACAAATCGACGTAGCTACACCTTC.